The 28 T cell receptor beta chains given below trace back to one sample, sequenced in a study of cytomegalovirus exposure and HLA in healthy donors. The PCR was carried out with 60 Vbeta primers and 13 Jbeta primers. The table came from immunoSEQ multiplex PCR; TCRdb's copy has only in-frame clones and leaves some out. The sample consists of fewer than 120,000 clones, about three quarters of them appearing once. The specimen was PBMCs. These receptors all stem from a woman aged 60-75 years in good health and CMV-seropositive.

The gene calls are TRBV4-2 and TRBJ1-1, with 7 bases identical to TRBD1. Losses at the gene ends were 1 base for V and 11 bases for J; bases not matched to a gene: 13. Germline V gene sequence: CDR1 LGHNA, CDR2 YNFKEQ. This CDR3 is built from 15 residues. CDR3 in amino acids: CASSQGLGTDFRAFF. DNA for the CDR3: TGTGCCAGCAGCCAAGGGTTGGGGACAGACTTCCGCGCTTTCTTT.

V usage is TRBV7-9 and J usage is TRBJ2-7, with 9 nucleotides matching TRBD2. CDR1 is SEHNR, CDR2 FQNEAQ, per germline (reference sequence). This CDR3 is built from 17 residues. Trimming cost V 5 bases and J 4 bases; bases outside gene matches: 15. The CDR3, as DNA: TGTGCCAGCAGCAGAGTCGCCCAGACTAGCGGCCAGTACGAGCAGTACTTC. This gives the protein CASSRVAQTSGQYEQYF.

This chain links TRBV14 with TRBJ2-7; possibly TRBD1 for D (5 bases). CDR1 and CDR2 from the germline V gene are SGHDN and FVKESK. This CDR3 has 14 amino acids. Trimming pared 4 bases from V and 4 bases from J, leaving 14 bases between. The CDR3 coding sequence is TGTGCCAGCAGCCCTATAGACAGAGAATACGAGCAGTACTTC. Translated, it gives CASSPIDREYEQYF.

V gene TRBV5-1 combines with J gene TRBJ2-1, with unresolved D. The CDR3 spans 15 residues. Germline loops: CDR1 SGHRS, CDR2 YFSETQ. V dropped 2 bases and J dropped 0 bases, with 9 bases sitting between them. The CDR3 sequence: CASSFTDSSYNEQFF. The CDR3 region has the DNA TGCGCCAGCAGCTTTACCGATAGCTCCTACAATGAGCAGTTCTTC.

This sequence joins TRBV5-6 and TRBJ1-2, with D uncertain. The CDR3 extends over 15 amino acids. Germline V CDR1 and CDR2: SGHDT, YYEEEE. V was trimmed by 0 bases and J by 3 bases, leaving 12 bases between them. The CDR3 loop reads CASSLDGRRYYGYTF. The CDR3 nucleotides are TGTGCCAGCAGCTTGGATGGCAGGAGGTACTATGGCTACACCTTC.

This clone was counted a few times. The chain joins TRBV29-1 to TRBJ2-1, with a possible D match to TRBD2 (5 bases). This CDR3 spans 13 amino acids. Germline V gene sequence: CDR1 SQVTM, CDR2 ANQGSEA. The V end lost 4 bases, the J end lost 8 bases, and 15 bases lay between the germline ends. The CDR3 spells CSVVVGVYDEQFF. CDR3 DNA: TGCAGCGTTGTGGTCGGGGTATACGATGAGCAGTTCTTC.

The chain combines TRBV28 with TRBJ2-7; 14 bases line up with TRBD2. After removal of 1 base from V and 3 bases from J, the junction contained 14 bases not matched to a gene. CDR1 is MDHEN and CDR2 is SYDVKM in the germline V gene. This CDR3 comprises 20 residues. The CDR3 DNA sequence: TGTGCCAGCAGTTTATACCCGCCCCGGACTAGCGGGAGGACCAGCTACGAGCAGTACTTC. As protein: CASSLYPPRTSGRTSYEQYF.

This clone was counted between two and nine times. This chain connects TRBV9 to TRBJ2-5, with a weak D call TRBD2 (5 bases). V was clipped by 0 bases and J by 2 bases, with 14 bases between them. CDR1 is SGDLS, CDR2 YYNGEE, per germline. This CDR3 has 16 amino acids. The CDR3: CASSVAGSYTQETQYF. CDR3 coding DNA: TGTGCCAGCAGCGTAGCGGGAAGCTACACACAAGAGACCCAGTACTTC.

The V call is TRBV9, the J call TRBJ2-7; a weak D match, TRBD2 (5 bases). The germline CDR1 and CDR2 sequences are SGDLS and YYNGEE. This CDR3 is 14 amino acids long. The ends were cut back, 0 bases at V and 3 bases at J, with 10 bases in the middle. CDR3 region: CASSVDGLVYEQYF. CDR3 nucleotides: TGTGCCAGCAGCGTAGACGGACTGGTCTACGAGCAGTACTTC.

This chain uses TRBV10-3 with TRBJ2-2; 13 nucleotides line up with TRBD2. The germline V gene encodes CDR1 ENHRY and CDR2 SYGVKD. The CDR3 covers 15 residues. J was trimmed by 6 bases and V by 4 bases; bases with no gene match: 2. The CDR3 protein is CAISGGLAGSGELFF. CDR3 bases: TGTGCCATCAGTGGGGGACTAGCGGGATCCGGGGAGCTGTTTTTT.

CDR3 protein: CASSGTGSEAFF. CDR3 nucleotide sequence: TGTGCCAGCAGCGGGACAGGGTCTGAAGCTTTCTTT. V is TRBV2 and J is TRBJ1-1; the match to TRBD1 covers 9 bases. V gave up 6 bases and J gave up 6 bases; unmatched junction bases: 2. Germline CDR1 reads SNHLY; CDR2 reads FYNNEI. The CDR3 covers 12 residues.

This clone was detected ten times or more. V and J are TRBV12-5 and TRBJ1-3; possible D gene TRBD1, 5 bases. The CDR3 loop spans 17 amino acids. Trimming removed 2 bases from V and 0 bases from J, with 14 bases in between. Germline V CDR1 and CDR2: LGHNT, FRNRAP. The CDR3 DNA reads as TGTGCTAGTGGTTTGATCCCAGGGCCTCACTCTGGAAACACCATATATTTT. Residues: CASGLIPGPHSGNTIYF.

This clone was detected once. The V gene is TRBV19, the J gene TRBJ1-3; 8 positions agree with TRBD1. The CDR3 has 16 residues. Germline V gene sequence: CDR1 LNHDA, CDR2 SQIVND (reference sequence). The junction had 5 bases not matched to a gene; V was cut back by 4 bases and J by 0 bases. This CDR3 is CASSNGQGGSGNTIYF. As DNA, the CDR3 is TGTGCCAGTAGTAACGGACAGGGTGGCTCTGGAAACACCATATATTTT.

Here the CDR3 DNA reads TGTGCCAGCTCACTGTCCCGGGACAGACTCTACGAGCAGTACTTC. Protein sequence: CASSLSRDRLYEQYF. The rearrangement uses TRBV18 and TRBJ2-7, with 7 positions matching TRBD1. Germline V lookup: CDR1 KGHSH, CDR2 LQKENI. V shed 4 bases and J 3 bases; nucleotides not matched to a gene: 9. The CDR3 sequence is 15 residues long.

The chain has TRBV29-1 and TRBJ2-5; 13 bases are shared with TRBD2. CDR3 length: 10 amino acids. The junction had 1 base not matched to a gene; V was cut back by 6 bases and J by 12 bases. Per germline, CDR1 SQVTM and CDR2 ANQGSEA. DNA for the CDR3: TGCAGCGTGGGGACTAGCGGGAAGTACTTC. This translates into CSVGTSGKYF.

Comments on this clone: Mismatch with germline at one junction end may stem from a read error. The chain joins TRBV19 to TRBJ1-2, with TRBD1 matching over 8 bases. CDR1 and CDR2 from the germline V gene are LNHDA and SQIVND (reference sequence). This CDR3 region has 17 residues. In DNA form, the CDR3 reads TGTGCCGGTAGTATAGTACCCGGGACAGGCCCTAACTATGGCTACACCTTC. Translating it yields CAGSIVPGTGPNYGYTF.

V gene TRBV5-1 combines with J gene TRBJ2-1, with 7 bases matching TRBD2. The trim removed 0 bases at V and 9 bases at J, leaving 6 bases unmatched. Germline CDR1 SGHRS, CDR2 YFSETQ. This CDR3 contains 14 residues. The CDR3 DNA is TGCGCCAGCAGCTTGGGCGCGGGAGAGGGTGAGCAGTTCTTC. Amino acid sequence: CASSLGAGEGEQFF.

As regards this clone: Germline is not matched at one junction end, which may reflect a read error. The chain links TRBV7-9 to TRBJ2-7; D is undetermined. This CDR3 contains 13 residues. The germline gives CDR1 SEHNR, CDR2 FQNEAQ (reference sequence). The chain's CDR3 is CSSRPVSSYEQYF. The CDR3 DNA is TGTTCCAGCAGGCCGGTGAGCTCCTACGAGCAGTACTTC.

V gene TRBV5-5 combines with J gene TRBJ1-5; maybe TRBD1 (6 bases). Trimming pared 4 bases from V and 4 bases from J, leaving 15 bases between. The CDR3 covers 15 residues. Germline CDR1 SGHKS, CDR2 YYEKEE (reference sequence). The CDR3 loop reads CASSLDPGENQPQHF. The CDR3 coding sequence is TGTGCCAGCAGCCTTGATCCAGGGGAGAATCAGCCCCAGCATTTT.

The J gene is TRBJ2-3, the V gene TRBV5-5; D ambiguous. The CDR3 is 12 residues long. Germline V CDR1 and CDR2: SGHKS, YYEKEE (reference sequence). Trimming shortened V by 2 bases and J by 5 bases, and 6 bases separated the two germline ends. The CDR3 loop reads CASSFLRDTQYF. As DNA, the CDR3 is TGTGCCAGCAGCTTCCTCAGAGATACGCAGTATTTT.

This clone was observed once. This sequence joins TRBV11-2 and TRBJ1-5; weak D call: TRBD1 (5 bases). There are 15 residues in the CDR3. The V and J ends lost 5 bases and 4 bases respectively, with 15 bases between them. The germline gives CDR1 SGHAT, CDR2 FQNNGV. The CDR3 region has the DNA TGTGCCAGCAGCAAAGGGGCAGGGACTAATCAGCCCCAGCATTTT. It codes for CASSKGAGTNQPQHF.

This rearrangement joins TRBV29-1 to TRBJ1-4; perhaps TRBD1 as D (5 bases). The CDR3 has 14 amino acids. Germline V gene lookup returns CDR1 SQVTM and CDR2 ANQGSEA. V was shortened by 6 bases and J by 8 bases, with 19 bases between the two germline ends. CDR3 in DNA: TGCAGCGTACGGGGGGTGGGGGGTGACGAAAAACTGTTTTTT. This gives the protein CSVRGVGGDEKLFF.

This clone was seen repeatedly, ten times or more. The chain combines TRBV28 with TRBJ2-1; D possibly corresponds to TRBD2 (6 bases). The CDR3 runs 14 residues. Germline CDR1 is MDHEN and CDR2 is SYDVKM. The ends were cut back, 5 bases at V and 2 bases at J, with 10 bases in the middle. CDR3 sequence reads: CASSVAVAYNEQFF. In DNA form, the CDR3 reads TGTGCCAGCAGTGTAGCGGTTGCCTACAATGAGCAGTTCTTC.

The V gene is TRBV9, the J gene TRBJ2-1, with 8 bases aligning to TRBD2. After removal of 0 bases from V and 3 bases from J, the junction contained 5 bases not matched to a gene. CDR3 length: 16 residues. CDR1 and CDR2 from the germline V gene are SGDLS and YYNGEE. CDR3 in amino acids: CASSVAGGSGYNEQFF. The CDR3 DNA reads as TGTGCCAGCAGCGTAGCGGGGGGGAGTGGCTACAATGAGCAGTTCTTC.

This clone occurred once. V is TRBV19 and J is TRBJ1-5; D may be TRBD1 (6 bases). CDR3 size: 15 residues. Trimming pared 5 bases from V and 0 bases from J, leaving 11 bases between. Germline lookup yields CDR1 LNHDA and CDR2 SQIVND (reference sequence). As DNA, the CDR3 is TGTGCCAGTAGTCTCGGGGGGCTTAGCAATCAGCCCCAGCATTTT. Protein sequence: CASSLGGLSNQPQHF. The full variable domain, rest sourced from reference TRBV19 and TRBJ1-5, is DGGITQSPKYLFRKEGQNVTLSCEQNLNHDAMYWYRQDPGQGLRLIYYSQIVNDFQKGDIAEGYSVSREKKESFPLTVTSAQKNPTAFYLCASSLGGLSNQPQHFGDGTRLSIL.

The chain links TRBV18 to TRBJ2-5; 13 bases map to TRBD2. The J call may not be correct, given that the DNA end is closer to TRBJ2-7. CDR1 and CDR2 from the germline V gene are KGHSH and LQKENI. The CDR3 is 16 residues long. The CDR3 spells CASSGGLAGISYEQYF. The CDR3 nucleotides read TGTGCCAGCTCAGGGGGACTAGCGGGAATCTCCTACGAGCAGTACTTC.

As concerns this clone: The sample contains more than one DNA sequence encoding this CDR3. Written as DNA, the CDR3 is TGTGCCAGCAGCTTAACTGGAGTTGTAGGCGAGCAGTACTTC. Its protein is CASSLTGVVGEQYF. The chain links TRBV7-2 to TRBJ2-7; the D is unclear. The CDR3 consists of 14 residues. The V and J ends lost 2 bases and 6 bases respectively, with 14 bases between them. Germline V gene lookup returns CDR1 SGHTA and CDR2 FQGNSA.

The CDR3 DNA is TGTGCCAGCAGCCCTGGCAGGGGGTCCTACAATGAGCAGTTCTTC. The encoded protein is CASSPGRGSYNEQFF. The rearrangement uses TRBV11-3 and TRBJ2-1, with 7 bases aligning to TRBD1. Per the germline V gene, CDR1 is SGHNT and CDR2 is YENEEA. The V gene end was trimmed by 5 bases and the J gene end by 1 base; junction bases not matched to a gene: 5. The CDR3 consists of 15 residues.